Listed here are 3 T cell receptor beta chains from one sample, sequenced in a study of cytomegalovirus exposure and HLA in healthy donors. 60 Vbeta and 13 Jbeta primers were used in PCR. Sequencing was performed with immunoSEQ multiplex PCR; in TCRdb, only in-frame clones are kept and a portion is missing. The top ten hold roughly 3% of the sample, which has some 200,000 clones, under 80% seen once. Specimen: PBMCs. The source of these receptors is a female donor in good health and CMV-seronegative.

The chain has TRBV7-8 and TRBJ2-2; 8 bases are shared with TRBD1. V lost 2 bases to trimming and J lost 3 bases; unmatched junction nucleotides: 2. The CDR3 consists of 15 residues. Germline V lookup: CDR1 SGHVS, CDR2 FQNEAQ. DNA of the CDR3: TGTGCCAGCAGCTTAAAGACAGGGGACACCGGGGAGCTGTTTTTT. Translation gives CASSLKTGDTGELFF.

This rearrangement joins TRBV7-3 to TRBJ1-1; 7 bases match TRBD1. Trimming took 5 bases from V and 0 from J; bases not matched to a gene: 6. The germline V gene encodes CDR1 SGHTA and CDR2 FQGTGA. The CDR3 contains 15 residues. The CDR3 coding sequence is TGTGCCAGCAGCCTGGGACAGAACATGAACACTGAAGCTTTCTTT. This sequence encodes CASSLGQNMNTEAFF.

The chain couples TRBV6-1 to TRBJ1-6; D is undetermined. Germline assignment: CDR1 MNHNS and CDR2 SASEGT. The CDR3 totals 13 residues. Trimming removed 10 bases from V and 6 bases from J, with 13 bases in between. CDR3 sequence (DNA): TGTGCCACCCTAGGCGGTATTAATTCACCCCTCCACTTT. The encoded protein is CATLGGINSPLHF.